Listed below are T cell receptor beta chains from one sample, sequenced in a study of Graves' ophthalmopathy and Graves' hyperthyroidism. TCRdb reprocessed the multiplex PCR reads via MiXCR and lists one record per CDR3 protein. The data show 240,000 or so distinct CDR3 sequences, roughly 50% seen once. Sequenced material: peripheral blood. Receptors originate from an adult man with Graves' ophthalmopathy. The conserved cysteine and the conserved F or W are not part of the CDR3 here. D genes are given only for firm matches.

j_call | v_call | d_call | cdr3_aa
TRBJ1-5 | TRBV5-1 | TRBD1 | ASSLGTGNQPQH
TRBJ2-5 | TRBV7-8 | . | ASSLGTIAETQY
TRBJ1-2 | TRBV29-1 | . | SVIGVFNGYT
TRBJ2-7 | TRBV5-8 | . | ASSPAGLGYEQY
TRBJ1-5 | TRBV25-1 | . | ASSESVFQPQH
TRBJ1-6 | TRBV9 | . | ASQFARETNSPLH
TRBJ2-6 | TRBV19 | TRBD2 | ASSTGTSWANVLT
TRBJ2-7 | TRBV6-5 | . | ASSSSRVPYEQY
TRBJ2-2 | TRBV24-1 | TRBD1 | ASTGQGNTGELF
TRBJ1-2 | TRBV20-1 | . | SAREDSRSYT
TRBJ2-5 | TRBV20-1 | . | SARVEKGAETQY
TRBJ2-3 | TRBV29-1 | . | SVVATDTQY
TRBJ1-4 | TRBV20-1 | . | SAREAGRDEKLF
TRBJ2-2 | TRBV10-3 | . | ASSPGSGVNTGELF
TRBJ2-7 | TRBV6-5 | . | ASSPWDLQY
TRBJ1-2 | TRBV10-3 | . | ASTLGGANYGYT
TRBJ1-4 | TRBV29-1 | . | SVLTGENEKLF
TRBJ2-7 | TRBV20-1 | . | SATDRTPYEQY
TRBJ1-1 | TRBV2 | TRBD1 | ASVAGTGGRGTEAF
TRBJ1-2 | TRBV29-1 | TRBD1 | SVDETGASNYGYT
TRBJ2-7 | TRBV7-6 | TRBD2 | ASSPVVSGYEQY
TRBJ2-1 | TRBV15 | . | ATSRWATGGNEQF
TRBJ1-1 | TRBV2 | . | ASGRYDTEAF
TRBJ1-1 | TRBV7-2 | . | ASSLGRGRGNTEAF
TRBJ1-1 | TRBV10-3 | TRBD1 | AIKGTENTEAF
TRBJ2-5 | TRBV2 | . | ASSASWGQETQY
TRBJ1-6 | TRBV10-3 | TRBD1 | AISVRDRGTSPLH
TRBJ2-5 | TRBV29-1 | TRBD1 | SVEPTGETQY
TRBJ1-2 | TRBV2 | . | ASVQVGGYT
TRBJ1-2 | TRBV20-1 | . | SARARSGAWRT
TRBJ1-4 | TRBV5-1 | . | ASSSDRRGEKLF
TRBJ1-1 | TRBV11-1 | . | ASSTGPAGAF
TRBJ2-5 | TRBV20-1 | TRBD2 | SAPTGTGGETQH
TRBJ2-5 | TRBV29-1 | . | SSHPLSGSETQY
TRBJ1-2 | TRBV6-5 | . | ASSYAGIEDRSYGYT
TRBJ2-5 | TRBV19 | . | ASSKGAREETQY
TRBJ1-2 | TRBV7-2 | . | ASSSQRGGYGYT
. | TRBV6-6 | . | ASSYSPYEQF
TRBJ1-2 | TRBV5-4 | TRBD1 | ASSSDDRGIFYT
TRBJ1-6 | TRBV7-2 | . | ASSPTDIMWGASPLH
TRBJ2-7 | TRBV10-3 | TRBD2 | ASSLGLVPYEQY
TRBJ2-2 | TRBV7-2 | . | ASSLRRGTGELF
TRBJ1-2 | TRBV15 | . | ATSREGAMATSYGYT
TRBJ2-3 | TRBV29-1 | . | SVEEGTPTDTQY
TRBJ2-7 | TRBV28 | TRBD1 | ASSLRDSSYEQY
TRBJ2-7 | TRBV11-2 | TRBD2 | ASSASGRFYEQY
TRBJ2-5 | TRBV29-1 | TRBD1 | SGETGEETQY
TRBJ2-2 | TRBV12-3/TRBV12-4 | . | ASSFQGYTGELF
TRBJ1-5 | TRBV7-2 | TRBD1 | ASSWDSGDQPQH